The clone carrying this TCR beta chain was seen many times. As yet, its antigen is unknown. The CDR3 runs 11 residues. Between the trimmed V and J ends, which lost 5 bases and 7 bases, there was a span of 5 bases. Germline V gives CDR1 MNHEY, CDR2 SVGAGI. TCRdb called the 5' RACE reads again in MiXCR, with one record for every CDR3 protein. The data hold around 110,000 distinct CDR3 sequences, with 8.4% observed a single time. This entry is derived from a study of T cells after yellow fever vaccination. Study-wide results and caveats: Booster samples showed a return of most primary-vaccination clones (around 95% CD4, over 70% CD8). Only a minor proportion of clonotypes was detected across both CD4 and CD8 compartments.

This receptor was obtained from a man aged 30 to 39 who received the YFV17D yellow fever vaccine. The specimen was CD8+ T cells sorted from PBMCs, collected 45 days after the yellow fever booster vaccination. The rearrangement uses TRBV6-5 and TRBJ2-2, with D unclear. CDR3 in amino acids: CASSGGGELFF. CDR3 in DNA: TGTGCCAGCAGTGGCGGCGGGGAGCTGTTTTTT.